This paragraph reports one T cell receptor (beta chain). The time point was: patch test 3, about 24 weeks after DPC sensitization. Treatment given: therapeutic diphenylcyclopropenone sensitization with weekly scalp DPC. Each CDR3 protein is one row after TCRdb ran MiXCR on the RACE reads. Among some 89,000 distinct CDR3 sequences listed, 27% were seen once. The V end lost 2 bases, the J end lost 0 bases, and 5 bases lay between the germline ends. Germline assignment: CDR1 SGHTA and CDR2 FQGNSA. The CDR3 runs 15 residues. This sample is drawn from a study of human T cells and chemical hapten exposure. Sequencing was performed on whole blood, taken in connection with sensitization to the hapten diphenylcyclopropenone (DPC). This chain connects TRBV7-2 to TRBJ2-6; D is unresolved. The clonotype was recovered from a man aged 40-49 years with alopecia areata. Some clones in this sample may be carry-over from other donors' samples. CDR3 in amino acids: CASSLMGSGANVLTF. The DNA for the CDR3 is TGTGCCAGCAGCTTAATGGGCTCTGGGGCCAACGTCCTGACTTTC.